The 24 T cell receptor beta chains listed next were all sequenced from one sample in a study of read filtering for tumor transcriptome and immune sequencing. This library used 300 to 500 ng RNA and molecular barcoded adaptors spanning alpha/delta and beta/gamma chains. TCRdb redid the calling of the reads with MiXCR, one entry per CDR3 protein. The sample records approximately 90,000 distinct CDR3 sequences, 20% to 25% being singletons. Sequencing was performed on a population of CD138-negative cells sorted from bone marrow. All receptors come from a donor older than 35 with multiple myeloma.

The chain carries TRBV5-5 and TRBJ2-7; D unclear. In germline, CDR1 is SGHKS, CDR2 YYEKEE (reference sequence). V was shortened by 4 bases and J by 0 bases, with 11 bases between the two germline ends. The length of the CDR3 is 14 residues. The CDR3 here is CASSKEASSYEQYF. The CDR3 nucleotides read TGTGCCAGCAGCAAAGAGGCCTCCTCCTACGAGCAGTACTTC.

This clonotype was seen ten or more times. Written as DNA, the CDR3 is TGTGCCAGCAGCCCCCGCGGGGGTATGGCTCGGTACACCTTC. Amino acids: CASSPRGGMARYTF. V is TRBV11-2 and J is TRBJ1-2, with D possibly TRBD1 on 5 matching bases. This CDR3 has 14 residues. In germline, CDR1 is SGHAT, CDR2 FQNNGV. The ends were cut back, 5 bases at V and 11 bases at J, with 21 bases in the middle.

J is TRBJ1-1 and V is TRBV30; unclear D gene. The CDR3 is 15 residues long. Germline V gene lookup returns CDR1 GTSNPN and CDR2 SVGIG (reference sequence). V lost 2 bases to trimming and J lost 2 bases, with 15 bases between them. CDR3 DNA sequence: TGTGCCTGGAGTAACCAAGGACGGATTAACACTGAAGCTTTCTTT. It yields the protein CAWSNQGRINTEAFF.

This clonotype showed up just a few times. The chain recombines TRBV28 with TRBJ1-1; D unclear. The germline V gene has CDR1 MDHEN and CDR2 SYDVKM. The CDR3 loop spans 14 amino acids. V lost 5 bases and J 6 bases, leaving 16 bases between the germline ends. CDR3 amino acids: CASSGLGGWPEAFF. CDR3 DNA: TGTGCCAGCAGTGGGTTGGGAGGATGGCCTGAAGCTTTCTTT.

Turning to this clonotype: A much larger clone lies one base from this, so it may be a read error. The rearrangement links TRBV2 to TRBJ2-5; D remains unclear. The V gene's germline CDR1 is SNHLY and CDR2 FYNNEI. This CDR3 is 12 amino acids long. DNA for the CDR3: TGTACCAGCACTCGAGGACAAGAGACCCAGTACTTC. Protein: CTSTRGQETQYF.

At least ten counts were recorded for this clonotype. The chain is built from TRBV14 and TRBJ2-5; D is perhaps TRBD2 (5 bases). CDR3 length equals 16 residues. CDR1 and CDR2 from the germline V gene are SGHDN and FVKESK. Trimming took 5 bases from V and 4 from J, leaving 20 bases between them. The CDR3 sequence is CASSSGAAPRRETQYF. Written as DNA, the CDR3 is TGTGCCAGCAGCTCCGGAGCGGCGCCGAGGAGAGAGACCCAGTACTTC.

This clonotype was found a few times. The CDR3 loop reads CASSEGGIPSGNTIYF. The CDR3 coding sequence is TGTGCCAGCTCCGAGGGGGGGATTCCCTCTGGAAACACCATATATTTT. The chain is built from TRBV28 and TRBJ1-3; weak D call: TRBD1 (6 bases). CDR3 length: 16 amino acids. Germline V gene sequence: CDR1 MDHEN, CDR2 SYDVKM. Trimming removed 8 bases at V and 0 bases at J, with 17 bases between.

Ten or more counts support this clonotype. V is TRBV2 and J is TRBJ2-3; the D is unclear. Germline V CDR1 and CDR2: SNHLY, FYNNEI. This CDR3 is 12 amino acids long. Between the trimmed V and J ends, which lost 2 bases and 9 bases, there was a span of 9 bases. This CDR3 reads CASSEKVRTQYF. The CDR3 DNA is TGTGCCAGCAGTGAAAAAGTCAGAACGCAGTATTTT.

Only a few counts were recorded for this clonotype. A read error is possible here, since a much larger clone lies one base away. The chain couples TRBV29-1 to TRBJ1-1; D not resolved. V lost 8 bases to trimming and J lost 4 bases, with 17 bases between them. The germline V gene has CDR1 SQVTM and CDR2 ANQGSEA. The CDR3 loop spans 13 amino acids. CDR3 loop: CSTTGNGITEAFF. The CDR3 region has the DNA TGCAGCACAACCGGGAATGGGATCACTGAAGCTTTCTTT.

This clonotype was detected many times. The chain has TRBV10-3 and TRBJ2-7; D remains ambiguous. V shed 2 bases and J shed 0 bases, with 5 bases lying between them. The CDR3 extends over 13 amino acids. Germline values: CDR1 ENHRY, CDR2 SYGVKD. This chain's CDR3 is CAISEVSSYEQYF. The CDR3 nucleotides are TGTGCCATCAGTGAGGTTAGCTCCTACGAGCAGTACTTC.

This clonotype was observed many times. The DNA of the CDR3 is TGTGCCAGCGGAGACAGGCTGAACACTGAAGCTTTCTTT. The encoded protein is CASGDRLNTEAFF. This sequence joins TRBV28 and TRBJ1-1, with D possibly matching TRBD1 (6 bases). This CDR3 comprises 13 residues. Per germline, CDR1 MDHEN and CDR2 SYDVKM. Trimming pared 8 bases from V and 0 bases from J, leaving 10 bases between.

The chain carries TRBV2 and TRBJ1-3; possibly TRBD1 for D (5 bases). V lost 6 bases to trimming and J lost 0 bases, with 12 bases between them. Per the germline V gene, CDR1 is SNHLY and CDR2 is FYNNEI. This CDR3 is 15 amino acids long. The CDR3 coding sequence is TGTGCCAGCAGCGTGGGGGGTAACTCTGGAAACACCATATATTTT. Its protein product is CASSVGGNSGNTIYF.

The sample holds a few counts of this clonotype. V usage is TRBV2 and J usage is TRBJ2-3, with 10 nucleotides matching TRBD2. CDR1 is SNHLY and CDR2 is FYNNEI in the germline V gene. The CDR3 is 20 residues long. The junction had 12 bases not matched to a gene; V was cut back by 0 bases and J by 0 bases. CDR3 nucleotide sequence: TGTGCCAGCAGTGAAGCCGAGAGCGGGGGGGCCGGTGATAGCACAGATACGCAGTATTTT. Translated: CASSEAESGGAGDSTDTQYF.

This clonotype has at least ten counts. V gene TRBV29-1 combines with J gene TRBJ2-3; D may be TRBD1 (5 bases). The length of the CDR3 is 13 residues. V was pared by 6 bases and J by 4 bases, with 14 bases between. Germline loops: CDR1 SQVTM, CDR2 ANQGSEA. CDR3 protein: CSVDALGADTQYF. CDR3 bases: TGCAGCGTCGACGCCTTAGGGGCAGATACGCAGTATTTT.

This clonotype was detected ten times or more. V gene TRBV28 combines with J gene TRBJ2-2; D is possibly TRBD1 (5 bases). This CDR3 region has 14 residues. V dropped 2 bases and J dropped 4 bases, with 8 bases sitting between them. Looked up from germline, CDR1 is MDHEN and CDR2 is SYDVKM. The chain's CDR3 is CASSLGQGTGELFF. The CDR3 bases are TGTGCCAGCAGTTTAGGGCAGGGCACCGGGGAGCTGTTTTTT. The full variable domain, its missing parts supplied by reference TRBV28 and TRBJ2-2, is DVKVTQSSRYLVKRTGEKVFLECVQDMDHENMFWYRQDPGLGLRLIYFSYDVKMKEKGDIPEGYSVSREKKERFSLILESASTNQTSMYLCASSLGQGTGELFFGEGSRLTVL.

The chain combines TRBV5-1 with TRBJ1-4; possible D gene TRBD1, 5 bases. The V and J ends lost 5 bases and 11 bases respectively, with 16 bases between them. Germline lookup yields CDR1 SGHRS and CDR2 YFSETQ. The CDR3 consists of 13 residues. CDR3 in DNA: TGCGCCAGCAGTAGTGGCCTAAAGGGGAAACTGTTTTTT. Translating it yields CASSSGLKGKLFF.

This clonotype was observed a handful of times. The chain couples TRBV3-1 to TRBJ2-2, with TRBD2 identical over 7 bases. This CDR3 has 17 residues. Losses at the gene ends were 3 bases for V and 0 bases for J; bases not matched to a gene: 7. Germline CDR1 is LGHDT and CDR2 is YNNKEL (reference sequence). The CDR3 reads CASSQYRTRTNTGELFF. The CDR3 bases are TGTGCCAGCAGCCAGTATCGGACTAGGACGAACACCGGGGAGCTGTTTTTT.

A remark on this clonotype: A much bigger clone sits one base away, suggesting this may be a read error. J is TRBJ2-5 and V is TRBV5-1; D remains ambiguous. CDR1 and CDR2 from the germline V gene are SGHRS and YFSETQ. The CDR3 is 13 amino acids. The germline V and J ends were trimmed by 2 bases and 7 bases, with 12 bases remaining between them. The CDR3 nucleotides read TGCGCCAGCAGCTTTGACCAATTAGGGACCCAGTACTTC. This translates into CASSFDQLGTQYF.

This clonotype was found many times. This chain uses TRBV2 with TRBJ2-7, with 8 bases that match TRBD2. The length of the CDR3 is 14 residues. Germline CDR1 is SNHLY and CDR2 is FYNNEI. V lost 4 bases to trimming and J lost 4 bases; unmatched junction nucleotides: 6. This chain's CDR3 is CASSGSGTRYEQYF. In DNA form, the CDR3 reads TGTGCCAGCAGTGGTAGCGGGACTCGTTACGAGCAGTACTTC. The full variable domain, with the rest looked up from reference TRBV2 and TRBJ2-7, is EPEVTQTPSHQVTQMGQEVILRCVPISNHLYFYWYRQILGQKVEFLVSFYNNEISEKSEIFDDQFSVERPDGSNFTLKIRSTKLEDSAMYFCASSGSGTRYEQYFGPGTRLTVT.

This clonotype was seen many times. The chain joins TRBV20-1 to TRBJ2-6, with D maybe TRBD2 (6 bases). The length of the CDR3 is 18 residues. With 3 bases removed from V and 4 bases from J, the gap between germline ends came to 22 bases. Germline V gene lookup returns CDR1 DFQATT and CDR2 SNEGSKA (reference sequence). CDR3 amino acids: CSASPGGRVTSGANVLTF. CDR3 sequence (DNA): TGCAGTGCTAGTCCTGGGGGGAGAGTGACCTCCGGGGCCAACGTCCTGACTTTC.

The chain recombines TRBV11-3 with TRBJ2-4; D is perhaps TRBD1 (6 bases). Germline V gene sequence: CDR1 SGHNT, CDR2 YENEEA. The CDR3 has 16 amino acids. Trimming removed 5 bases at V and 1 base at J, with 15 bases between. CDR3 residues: CASSAAGQWAKNIQYF. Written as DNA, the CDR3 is TGTGCCAGCAGCGCAGCCGGACAGTGGGCCAAAAACATTCAGTACTTC. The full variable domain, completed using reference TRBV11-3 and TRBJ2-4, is EAGVVQSPRYKIIEKKQPVAFWCNPISGHNTLYWYLQNLGQGPELLIRYENEEAVDDSQLPKDRFSAERLKGVDSTLKIQPAELGDSAVYLCASSAAGQWAKNIQYFGAGTRLSVL.

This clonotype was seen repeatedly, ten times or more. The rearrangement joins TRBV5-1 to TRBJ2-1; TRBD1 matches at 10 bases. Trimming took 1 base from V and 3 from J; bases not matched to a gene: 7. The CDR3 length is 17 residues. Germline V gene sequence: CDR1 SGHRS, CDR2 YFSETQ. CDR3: CASSLWGTGEGYNEQFF. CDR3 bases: TGCGCCAGCAGCTTGTGGGGGACAGGGGAAGGCTACAATGAGCAGTTCTTC.

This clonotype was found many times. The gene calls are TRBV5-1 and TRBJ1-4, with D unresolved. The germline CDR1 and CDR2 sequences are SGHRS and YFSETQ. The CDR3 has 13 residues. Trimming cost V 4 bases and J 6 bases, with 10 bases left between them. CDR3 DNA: TGCGCCAGCAGCGGCGACAACGATGAAAAACTGTTTTTT. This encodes CASSGDNDEKLFF.

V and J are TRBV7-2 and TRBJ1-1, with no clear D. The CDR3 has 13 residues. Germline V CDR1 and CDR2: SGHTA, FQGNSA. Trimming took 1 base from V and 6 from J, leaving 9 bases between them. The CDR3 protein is CASSLGVDAEAFF. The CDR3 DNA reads TGTGCCAGCAGCTTAGGGGTGGACGCTGAAGCTTTCTTT. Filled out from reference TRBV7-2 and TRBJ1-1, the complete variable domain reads GAGVSQSPSNKVTEKGKDVELRCDPISGHTALYWYRQSLGQGLEFLIYFQGNSAPDKSGLPSDRFSAERTGGSVSTLTIQRTQQEDSAVYLCASSLGVDAEAFFGQGTRLTVV.